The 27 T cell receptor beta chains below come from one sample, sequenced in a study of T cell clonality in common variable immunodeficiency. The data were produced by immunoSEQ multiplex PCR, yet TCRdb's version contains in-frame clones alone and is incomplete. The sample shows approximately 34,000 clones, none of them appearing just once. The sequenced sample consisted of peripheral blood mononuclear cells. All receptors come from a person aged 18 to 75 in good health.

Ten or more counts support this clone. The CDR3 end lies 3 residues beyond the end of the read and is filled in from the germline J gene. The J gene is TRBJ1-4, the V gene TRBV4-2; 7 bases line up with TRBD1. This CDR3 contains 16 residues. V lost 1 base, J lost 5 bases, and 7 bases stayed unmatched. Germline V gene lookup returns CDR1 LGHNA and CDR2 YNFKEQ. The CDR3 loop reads CASSQADRVMNEKLFF. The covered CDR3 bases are TGTGCCAGCAGCCAAGCCGACAGGGTCATGAATGAAAAA.

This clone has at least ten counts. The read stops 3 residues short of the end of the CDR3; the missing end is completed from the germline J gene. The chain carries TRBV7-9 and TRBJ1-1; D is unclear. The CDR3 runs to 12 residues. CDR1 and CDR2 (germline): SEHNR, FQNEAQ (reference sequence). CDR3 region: CASSLGLVEAFF. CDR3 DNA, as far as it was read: TGTGCCAGCAGCTTAGGACTCGTCGAA.

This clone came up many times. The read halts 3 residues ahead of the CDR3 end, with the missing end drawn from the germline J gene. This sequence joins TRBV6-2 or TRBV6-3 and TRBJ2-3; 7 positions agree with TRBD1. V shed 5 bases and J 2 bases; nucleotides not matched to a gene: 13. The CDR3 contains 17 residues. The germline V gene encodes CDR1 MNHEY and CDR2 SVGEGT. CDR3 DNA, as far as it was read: TGTGCCAGCAGTCCCGGATTTGGACAGGCCATCACAGATACG. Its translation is CASSPGFGQAITDT. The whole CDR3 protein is CASSPGFGQAITDTQYF.

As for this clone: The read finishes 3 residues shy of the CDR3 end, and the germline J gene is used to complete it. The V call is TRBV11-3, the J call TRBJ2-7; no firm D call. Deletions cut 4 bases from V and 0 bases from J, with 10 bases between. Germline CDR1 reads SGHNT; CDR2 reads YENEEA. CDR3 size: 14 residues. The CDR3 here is CASSSIASSYEQYF. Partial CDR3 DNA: TGTGCCAGCAGCTCCATAGCAAGCTCCTACGAG.

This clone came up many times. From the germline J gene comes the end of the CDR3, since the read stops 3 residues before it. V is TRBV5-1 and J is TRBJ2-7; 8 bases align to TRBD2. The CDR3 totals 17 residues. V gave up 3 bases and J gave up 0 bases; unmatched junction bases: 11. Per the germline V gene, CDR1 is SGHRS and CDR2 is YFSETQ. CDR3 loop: CASSSRTLAESSYEQYF. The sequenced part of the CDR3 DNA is TGCGCCAGCAGCTCGCGCACACTAGCGGAGAGCTCCTACGAG.

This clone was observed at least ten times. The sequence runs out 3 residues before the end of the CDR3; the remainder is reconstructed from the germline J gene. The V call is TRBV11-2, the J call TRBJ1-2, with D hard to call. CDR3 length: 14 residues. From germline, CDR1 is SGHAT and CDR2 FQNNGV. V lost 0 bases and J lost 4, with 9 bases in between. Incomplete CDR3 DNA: TGTGCCAGCAGCTTAGATTCTTCGTTCTATGGC. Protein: CASSLDSSFYG. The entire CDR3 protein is CASSLDSSFYGYTF.

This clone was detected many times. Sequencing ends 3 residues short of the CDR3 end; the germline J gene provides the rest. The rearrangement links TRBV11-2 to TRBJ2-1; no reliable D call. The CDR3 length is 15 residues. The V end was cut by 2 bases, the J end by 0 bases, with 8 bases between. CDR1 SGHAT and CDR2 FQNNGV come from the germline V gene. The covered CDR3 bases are TGTGCCAGCAGCTTAACTCTAAGCTCCTACAATGAG. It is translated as CASSLTLSSYNE. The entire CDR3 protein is CASSLTLSSYNEQFF.

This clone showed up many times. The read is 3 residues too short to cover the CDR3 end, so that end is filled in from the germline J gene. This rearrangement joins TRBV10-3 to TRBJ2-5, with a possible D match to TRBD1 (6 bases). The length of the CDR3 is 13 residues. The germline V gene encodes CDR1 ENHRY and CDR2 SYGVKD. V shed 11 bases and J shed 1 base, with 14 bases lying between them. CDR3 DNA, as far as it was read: TGTGCCGCCCACCGGGACACCCAAGAGACC. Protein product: CAAHRDTQET. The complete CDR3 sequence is CAAHRDTQETQYF.

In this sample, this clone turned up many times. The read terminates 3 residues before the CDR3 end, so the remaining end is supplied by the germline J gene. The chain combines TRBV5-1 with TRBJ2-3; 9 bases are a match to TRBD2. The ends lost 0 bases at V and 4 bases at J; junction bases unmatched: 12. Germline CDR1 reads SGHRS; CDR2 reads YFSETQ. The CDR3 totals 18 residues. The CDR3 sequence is CASSLEIALAGISDTQYF. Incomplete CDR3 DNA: TGCGCCAGCAGCTTGGAAATAGCGCTAGCGGGAATCTCAGATACG.

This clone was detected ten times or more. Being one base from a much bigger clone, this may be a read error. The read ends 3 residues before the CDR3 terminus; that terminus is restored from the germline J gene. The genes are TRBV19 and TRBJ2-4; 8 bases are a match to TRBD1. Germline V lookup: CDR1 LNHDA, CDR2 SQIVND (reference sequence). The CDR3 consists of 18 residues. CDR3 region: CASSSRSGPQGAKNVQYF. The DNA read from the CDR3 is TGTGCCAGTAGCTCACGGTCGGGTCCGCAGGGGGCCAAAAACGTT.

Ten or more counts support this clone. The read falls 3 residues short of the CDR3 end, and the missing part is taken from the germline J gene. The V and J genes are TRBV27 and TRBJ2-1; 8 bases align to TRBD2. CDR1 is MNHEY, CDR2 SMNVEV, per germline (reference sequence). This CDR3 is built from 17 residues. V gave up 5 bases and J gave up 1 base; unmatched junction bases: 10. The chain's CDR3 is CASSPGSGASSYNEQFF. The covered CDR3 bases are TGTGCCAGCAGTCCCGGTAGCGGGGCCTCATCCTACAATGAG.

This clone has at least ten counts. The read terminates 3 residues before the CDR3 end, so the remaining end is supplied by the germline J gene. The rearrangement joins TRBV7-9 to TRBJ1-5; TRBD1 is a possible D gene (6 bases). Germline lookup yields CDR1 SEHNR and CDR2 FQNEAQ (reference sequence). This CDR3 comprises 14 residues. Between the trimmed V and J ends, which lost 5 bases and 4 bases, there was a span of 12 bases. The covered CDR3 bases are TGTGCCAGCAGCCGCCAGGGGTATAATCAGCCC. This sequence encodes CASSRQGYNQP. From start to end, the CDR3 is CASSRQGYNQPQHF.

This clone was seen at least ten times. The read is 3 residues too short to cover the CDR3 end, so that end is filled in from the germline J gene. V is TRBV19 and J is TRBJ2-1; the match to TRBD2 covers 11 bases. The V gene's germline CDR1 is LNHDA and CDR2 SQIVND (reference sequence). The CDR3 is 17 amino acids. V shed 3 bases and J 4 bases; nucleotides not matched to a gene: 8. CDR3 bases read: TGTGCCAGTAGTATGGGGTTAGCGGGGGGGCGTTACAATGAG. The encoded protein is CASSMGLAGGRYNE. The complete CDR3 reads CASSMGLAGGRYNEQFF.

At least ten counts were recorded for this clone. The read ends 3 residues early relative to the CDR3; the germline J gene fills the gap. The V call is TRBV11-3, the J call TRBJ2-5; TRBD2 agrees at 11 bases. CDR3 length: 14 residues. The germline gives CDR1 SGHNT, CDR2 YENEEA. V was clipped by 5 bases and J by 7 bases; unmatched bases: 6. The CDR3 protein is CASSLTSGIATQYF. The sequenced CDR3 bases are TGTGCCAGCAGCCTGACTAGCGGGATCGCGACC.

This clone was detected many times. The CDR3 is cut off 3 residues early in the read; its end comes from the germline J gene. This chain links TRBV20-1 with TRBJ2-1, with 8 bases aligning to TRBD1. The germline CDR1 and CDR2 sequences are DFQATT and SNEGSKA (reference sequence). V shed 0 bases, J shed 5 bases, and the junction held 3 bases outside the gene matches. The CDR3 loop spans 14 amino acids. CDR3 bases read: TGCAGTGCTAGAGATGGGACAGGTCACAATGAG. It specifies CSARDGTGHNE. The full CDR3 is CSARDGTGHNEQFF.

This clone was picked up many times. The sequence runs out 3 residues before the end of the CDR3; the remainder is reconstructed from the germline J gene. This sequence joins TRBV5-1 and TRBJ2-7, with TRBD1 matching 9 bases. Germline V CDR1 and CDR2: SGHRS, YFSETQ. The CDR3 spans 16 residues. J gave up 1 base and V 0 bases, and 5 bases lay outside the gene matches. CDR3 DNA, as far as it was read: TGCGCCAGCAGCTTGGAGCGGACAGGGGCATCCTACGAG. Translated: CASSLERTGASYE. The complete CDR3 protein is CASSLERTGASYEQYF.

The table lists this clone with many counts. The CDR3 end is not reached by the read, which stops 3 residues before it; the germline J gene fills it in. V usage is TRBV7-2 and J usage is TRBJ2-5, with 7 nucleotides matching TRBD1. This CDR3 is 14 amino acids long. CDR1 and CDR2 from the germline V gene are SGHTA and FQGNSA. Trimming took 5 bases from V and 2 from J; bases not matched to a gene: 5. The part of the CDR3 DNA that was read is TGTGCCAGCAGCCAAAGGGGACAGCAAGAGACC. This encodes CASSQRGQQET. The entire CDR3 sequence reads CASSQRGQQETQYF.

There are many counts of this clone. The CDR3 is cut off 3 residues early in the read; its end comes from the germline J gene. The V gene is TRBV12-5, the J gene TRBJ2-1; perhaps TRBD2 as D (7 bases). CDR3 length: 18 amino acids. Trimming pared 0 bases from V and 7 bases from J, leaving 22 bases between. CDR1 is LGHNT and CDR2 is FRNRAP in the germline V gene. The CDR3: CASGLVLNGWGGKNEQFF. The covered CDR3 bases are TGTGCTAGTGGTTTGGTTTTGAATGGGTGGGGGGGCAAGAATGAG.

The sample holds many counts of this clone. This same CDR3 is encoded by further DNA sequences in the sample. CDR3 amino acids: CATSDLWILTGRDQETQYF. CDR3 bases read: TGTGCCACCAGTGACCTTTGGATCCTCACAGGGAGGGACCAAGAGACC. V and J are TRBV24-1 and TRBJ2-5; perhaps TRBD2 as D (7 bases). Read data end 3 residues before the CDR3 end; the end is taken from the germline J gene. The ends were cut back, 4 bases at V and 0 bases at J, with 23 bases in the middle. The length of the CDR3 is 19 residues. Germline V gene sequence: CDR1 KGHDR, CDR2 SFDVKD.

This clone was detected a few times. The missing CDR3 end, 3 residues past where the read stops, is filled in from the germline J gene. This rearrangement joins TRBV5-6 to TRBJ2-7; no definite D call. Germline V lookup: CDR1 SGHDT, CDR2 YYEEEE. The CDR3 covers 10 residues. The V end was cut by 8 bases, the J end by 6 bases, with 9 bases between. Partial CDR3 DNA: TGTGCCAGTCAATCCGGCGAG. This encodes CASQSGE. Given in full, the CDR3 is CASQSGEQYF.

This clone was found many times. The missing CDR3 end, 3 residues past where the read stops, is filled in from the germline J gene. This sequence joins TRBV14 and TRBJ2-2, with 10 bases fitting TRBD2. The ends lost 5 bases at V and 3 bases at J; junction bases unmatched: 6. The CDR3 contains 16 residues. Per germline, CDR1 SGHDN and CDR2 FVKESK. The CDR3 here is CASSFALAGDTGELFF. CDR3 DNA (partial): TGTGCCAGCAGCTTCGCGCTAGCGGGGGACACCGGGGAG.

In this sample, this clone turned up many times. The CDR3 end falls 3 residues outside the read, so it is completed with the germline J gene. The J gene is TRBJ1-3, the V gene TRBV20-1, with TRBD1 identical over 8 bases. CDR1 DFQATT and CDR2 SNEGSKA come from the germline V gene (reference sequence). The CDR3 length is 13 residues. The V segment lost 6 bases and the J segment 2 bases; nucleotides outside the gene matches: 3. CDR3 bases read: TGCAGTGCAAACAGGGGGACTGGAAACACC. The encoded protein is CSANRGTGNT. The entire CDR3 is CSANRGTGNTIYF.

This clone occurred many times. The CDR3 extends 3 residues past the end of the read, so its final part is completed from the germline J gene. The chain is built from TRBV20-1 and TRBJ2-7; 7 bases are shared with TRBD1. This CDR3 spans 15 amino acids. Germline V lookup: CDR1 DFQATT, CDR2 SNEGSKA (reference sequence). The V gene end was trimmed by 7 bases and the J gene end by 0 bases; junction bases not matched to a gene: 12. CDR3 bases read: TGCAGTGTTGGGTCTCCGGGACAGAACTCCTACGAG. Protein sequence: CSVGSPGQNSYE. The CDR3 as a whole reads CSVGSPGQNSYEQYF.

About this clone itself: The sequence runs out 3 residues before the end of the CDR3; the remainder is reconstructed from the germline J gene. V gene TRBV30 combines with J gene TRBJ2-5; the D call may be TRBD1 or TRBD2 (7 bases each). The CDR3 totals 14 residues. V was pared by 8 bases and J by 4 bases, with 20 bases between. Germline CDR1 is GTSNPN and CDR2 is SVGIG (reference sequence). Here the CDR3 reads CAQTHGEGAETQYF. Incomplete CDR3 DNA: TGTGCCCAAACCCACGGGGAGGGGGCAGAGACC.

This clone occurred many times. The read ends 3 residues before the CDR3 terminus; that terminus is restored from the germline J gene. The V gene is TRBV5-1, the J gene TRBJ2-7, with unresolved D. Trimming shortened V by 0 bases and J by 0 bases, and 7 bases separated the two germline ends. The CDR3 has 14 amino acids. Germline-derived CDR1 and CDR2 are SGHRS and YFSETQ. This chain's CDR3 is CASSLVGSSYEQYF. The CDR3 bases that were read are TGCGCCAGCAGCTTGGTTGGCAGCTCCTACGAG. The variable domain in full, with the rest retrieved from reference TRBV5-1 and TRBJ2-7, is KAGVTQTPRYLIKTRGQQVTLSCSPISGHRSVSWYQQTPGQGLQFLFEYFSETQRNKGNFPGRFSGRQFSNSRSEMNVSTLELGDSALYLCASSLVGSSYEQYFGPGTRLTVT.

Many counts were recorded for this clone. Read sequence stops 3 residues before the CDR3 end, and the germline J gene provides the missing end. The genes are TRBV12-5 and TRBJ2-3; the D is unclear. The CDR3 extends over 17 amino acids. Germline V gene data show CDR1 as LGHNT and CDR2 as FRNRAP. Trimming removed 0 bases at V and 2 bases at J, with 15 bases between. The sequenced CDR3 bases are TGTGCTAGTGGTTTGGTACTCACCCTGCCTGACACAGATACG. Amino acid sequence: CASGLVLTLPDTDT. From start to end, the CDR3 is CASGLVLTLPDTDTQYF.

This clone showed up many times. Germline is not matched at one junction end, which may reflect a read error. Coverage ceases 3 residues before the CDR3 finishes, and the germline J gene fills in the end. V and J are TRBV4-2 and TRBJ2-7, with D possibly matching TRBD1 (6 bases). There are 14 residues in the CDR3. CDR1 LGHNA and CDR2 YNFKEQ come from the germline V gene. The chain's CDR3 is CASSQARTAYEQYF. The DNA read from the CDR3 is TGCGCCAGCAGCCAAGCTAGGACAGCCTACGAG.